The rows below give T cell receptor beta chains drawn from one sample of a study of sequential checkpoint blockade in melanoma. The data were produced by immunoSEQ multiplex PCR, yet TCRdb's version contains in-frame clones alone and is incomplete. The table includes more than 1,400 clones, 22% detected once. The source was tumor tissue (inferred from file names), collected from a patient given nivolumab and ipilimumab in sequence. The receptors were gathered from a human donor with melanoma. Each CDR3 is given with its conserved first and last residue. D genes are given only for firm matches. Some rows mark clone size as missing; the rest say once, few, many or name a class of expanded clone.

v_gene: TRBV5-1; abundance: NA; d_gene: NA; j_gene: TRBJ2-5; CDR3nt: TGCGCCAGCAGGGTGCGGACACTGCAAGAGACCCAGTACTTC; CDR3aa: CASRVRTLQETQYF
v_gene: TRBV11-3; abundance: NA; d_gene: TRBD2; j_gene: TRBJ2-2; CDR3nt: TGTGCCAGCAGCTTACGGCTAGCGGGGGGCCCCACCGGGGAGCTGTTTTTT; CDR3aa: CASSLRLAGGPTGELFF
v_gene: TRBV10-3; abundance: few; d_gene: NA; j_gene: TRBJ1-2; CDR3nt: TGTGCCATCAGTGAGACCCGACAGCTATCAACTCTCTATGGCTACACCTTC; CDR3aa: CAISETRQLSTLYGYTF
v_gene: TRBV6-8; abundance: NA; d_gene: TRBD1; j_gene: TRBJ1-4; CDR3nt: TGTGCCAGCAGATACGGGACAGGGAGCGAAAAACTGTTTTTT; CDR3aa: CASRYGTGSEKLFF
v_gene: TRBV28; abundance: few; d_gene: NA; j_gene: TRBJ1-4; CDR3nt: TGTGCCAGCAAAGGGAGGGCGGGGGGTGAAAAACTGTTTTTT; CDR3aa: CASKGRAGGEKLFF
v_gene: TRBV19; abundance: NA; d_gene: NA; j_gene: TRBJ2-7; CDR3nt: TGTGCCAGTAGTCAACCGGGACAAGCCTACGAGCAGTACTTC; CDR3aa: CASSQPGQAYEQYF
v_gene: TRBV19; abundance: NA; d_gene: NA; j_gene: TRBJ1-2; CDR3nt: TGTGCCAGTAACCTCCCAGGGAGTAACGGCTACACCTTC; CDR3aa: CASNLPGSNGYTF
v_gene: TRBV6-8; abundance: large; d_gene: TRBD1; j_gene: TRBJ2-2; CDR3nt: TGTGCCAGCACGGGACAGGGACCCATAAACACCGGGGAGCTGTTTTTT; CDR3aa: CASTGQGPINTGELFF
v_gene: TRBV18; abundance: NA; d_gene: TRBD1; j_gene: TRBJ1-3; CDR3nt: TGTGCCAGCTCATCCACCGGACAGGGCTCTGGAAACACCATATATTTT; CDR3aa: CASSSTGQGSGNTIYF
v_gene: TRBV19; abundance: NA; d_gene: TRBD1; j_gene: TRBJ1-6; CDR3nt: TGTGCCAGTTCCTTCCCAGGGGGCGGTAGTTCACCCCTCCACTTT; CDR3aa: CASSFPGGGSSPLHF
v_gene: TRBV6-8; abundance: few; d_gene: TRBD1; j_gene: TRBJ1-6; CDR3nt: TGTGCCAGCAACCCGAGACAGGGACCTCATTCACCCCTCCACTTT; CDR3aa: CASNPRQGPHSPLHF
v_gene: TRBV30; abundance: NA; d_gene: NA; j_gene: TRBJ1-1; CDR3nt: TGTGCCGGGGAAGAGGGTGCGGGCACTGAAGCTTTCTTT; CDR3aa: CAGEEGAGTEAFF
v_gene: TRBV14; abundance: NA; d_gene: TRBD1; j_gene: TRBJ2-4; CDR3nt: TGTGCCAGCAGCCAAGGACAGGGGTACTTC; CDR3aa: CASSQGQGYF
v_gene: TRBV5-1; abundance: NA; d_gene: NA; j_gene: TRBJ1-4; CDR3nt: TGCGCCAGCAGCTTGTTGAATTCGGCAGCAATTAATGAAAAACTGTTTTTT; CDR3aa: CASSLLNSAAINEKLFF
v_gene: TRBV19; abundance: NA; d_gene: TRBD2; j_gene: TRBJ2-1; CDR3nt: TGTGCCAGTAGGGGACTAGCAAACAATGAGCAGTTCTTC; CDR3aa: CASRGLANNEQFF
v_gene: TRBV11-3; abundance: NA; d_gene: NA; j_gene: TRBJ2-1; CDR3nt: TGTGCCAGCAGCTTAGTCAGCTCCTACAATGAGCAGTTCTTC; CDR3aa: CASSLVSSYNEQFF
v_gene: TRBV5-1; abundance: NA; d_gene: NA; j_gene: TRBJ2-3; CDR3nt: TGCGCCAGCAGCTTGGGTAGCGCGGCAGATACGCAGTATTTT; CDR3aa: CASSLGSAADTQYF
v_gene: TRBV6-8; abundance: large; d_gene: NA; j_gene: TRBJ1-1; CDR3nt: TGTGCCAGCAGTGGCCGACGGGGGGATGCTTTCTTT; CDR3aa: CASSGRRGDAFF
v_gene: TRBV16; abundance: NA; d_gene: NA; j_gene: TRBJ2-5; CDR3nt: TGTGCCAGCAGCCATGGGATATTCGAAGAGACCCAGTACTTC; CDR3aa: CASSHGIFEETQYF
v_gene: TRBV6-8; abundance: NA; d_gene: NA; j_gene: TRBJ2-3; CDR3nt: TGTGCCAGCAGTTACGGGGGACTTTCAGATACGCAGTATTTT; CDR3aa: CASSYGGLSDTQYF
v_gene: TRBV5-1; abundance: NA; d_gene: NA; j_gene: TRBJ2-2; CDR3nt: TGCGCCAGCCGCGAGGGGGGACTAACGAACACCGGGGAGCTGTTTTTT; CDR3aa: CASREGGLTNTGELFF
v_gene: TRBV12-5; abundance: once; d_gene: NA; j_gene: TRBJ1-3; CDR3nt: TGTGCCAGCGTCCAGCGGGGACGAAACACCATATATTTT; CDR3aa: CASVQRGRNTIYF
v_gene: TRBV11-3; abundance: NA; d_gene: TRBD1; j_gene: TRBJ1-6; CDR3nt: TGTGCCAGCAGCCCGACAGGGAACCATTCACCCCTCCACTTT; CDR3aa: CASSPTGNHSPLHF
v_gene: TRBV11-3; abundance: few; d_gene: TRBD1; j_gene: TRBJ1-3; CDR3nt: TGTGCCAGCAGCGGGACAGGGAGTGGAAACACCATATATTTT; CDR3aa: CASSGTGSGNTIYF
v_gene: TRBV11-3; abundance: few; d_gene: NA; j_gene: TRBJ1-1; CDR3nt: TGTGCCAGCAGCTTGGGAGGGAACTCCTTCGTTAAAGCTTTCTTT; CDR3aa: CASSLGGNSFVKAFF
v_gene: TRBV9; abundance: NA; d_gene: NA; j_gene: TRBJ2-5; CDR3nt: TGTGCCAGCAGACAGGGCCGCGAGACCCAGTACTTC; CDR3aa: CASRQGRETQYF
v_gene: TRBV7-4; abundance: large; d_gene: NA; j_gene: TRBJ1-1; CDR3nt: TGTGCCAGCAGCTTAACGGTGAACACTGAAGCTTTCTTT; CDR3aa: CASSLTVNTEAFF
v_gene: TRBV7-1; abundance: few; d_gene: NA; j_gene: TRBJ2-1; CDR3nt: TGTGCCAGCAGCTACGGGGGAAGTCCACGAGGTTACAATGAGCAGTTCTTC; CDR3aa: CASSYGGSPRGYNEQFF
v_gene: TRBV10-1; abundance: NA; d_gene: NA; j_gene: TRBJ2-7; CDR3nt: TGCGCCAGCATTCGGACCCGCTACTACGAGCAGTACTTC; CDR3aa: CASIRTRYYEQYF
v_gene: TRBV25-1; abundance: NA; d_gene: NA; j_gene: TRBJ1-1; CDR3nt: TGTGCCAGCAGCGTGACAGCGAACACTGAAGCTTTCTTT; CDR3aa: CASSVTANTEAFF
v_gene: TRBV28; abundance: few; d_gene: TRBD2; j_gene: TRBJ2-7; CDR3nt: TGTGCCAGCAGTTTCCCCCCAGCGGGAGTTGGCGAGCAGTACTTC; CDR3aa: CASSFPPAGVGEQYF
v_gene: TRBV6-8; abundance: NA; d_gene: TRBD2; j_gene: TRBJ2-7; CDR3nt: TGTGCCAGCAGTTCGGGACTAGCGGGGTCATACTCCTACGAGCAGTACTTC; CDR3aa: CASSSGLAGSYSYEQYF
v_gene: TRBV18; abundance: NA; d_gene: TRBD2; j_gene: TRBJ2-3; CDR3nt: TGTGCCAGCTCACCCCTAGGTGCAGGGACTAGCGGGAGTTCTGAAGATACGCAGTATTTT; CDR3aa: CASSPLGAGTSGSSEDTQYF
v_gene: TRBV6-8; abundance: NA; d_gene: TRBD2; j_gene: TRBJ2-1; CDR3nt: TGTGCCAGCGGACTAGCGGGGGTCACAAGCTCCTACAATGAGCAGTTCTTC; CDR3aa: CASGLAGVTSSYNEQFF
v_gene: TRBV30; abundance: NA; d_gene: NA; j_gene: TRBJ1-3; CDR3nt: TGTGCCCAAGCGTCCTCATCTGGAAACACCATATATTTT; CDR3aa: CAQASSSGNTIYF
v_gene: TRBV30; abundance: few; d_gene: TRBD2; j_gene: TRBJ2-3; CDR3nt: TGTGCCTGGGAGCGGGGTCTCAGCACAGATACGCAGTATTTT; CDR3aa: CAWERGLSTDTQYF
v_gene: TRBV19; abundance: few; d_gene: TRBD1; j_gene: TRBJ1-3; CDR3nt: TGTGCCAGTACCCGCCGGACAGGGAGGATAAAAAGCACCATATATTTT; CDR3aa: CASTRRTGRIKSTIYF